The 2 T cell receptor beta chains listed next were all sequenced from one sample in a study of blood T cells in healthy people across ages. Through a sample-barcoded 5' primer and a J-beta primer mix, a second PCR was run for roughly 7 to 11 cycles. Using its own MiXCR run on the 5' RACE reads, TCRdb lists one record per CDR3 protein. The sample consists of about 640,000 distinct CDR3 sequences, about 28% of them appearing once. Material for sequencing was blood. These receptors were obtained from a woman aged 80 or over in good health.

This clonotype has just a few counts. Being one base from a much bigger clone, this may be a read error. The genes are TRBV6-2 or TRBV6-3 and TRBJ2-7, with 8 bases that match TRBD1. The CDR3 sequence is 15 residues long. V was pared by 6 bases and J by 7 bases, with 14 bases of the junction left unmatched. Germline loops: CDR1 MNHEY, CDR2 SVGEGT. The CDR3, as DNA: TGTGCCAGCAGAGCCGGGCCAGGGGGCATCAATGAGCAGTACTTC. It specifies CASRAGPGGINEQYF.

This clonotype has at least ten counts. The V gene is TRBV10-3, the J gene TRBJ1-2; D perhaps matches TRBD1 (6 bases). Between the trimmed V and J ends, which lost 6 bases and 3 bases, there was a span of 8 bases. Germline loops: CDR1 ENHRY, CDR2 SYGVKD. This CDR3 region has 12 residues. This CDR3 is CAISRQDYGYTF. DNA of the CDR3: TGTGCCATCAGCCGACAGGACTATGGCTACACCTTC.